The rows below give T cell receptor beta chains drawn from one sample of a study of sequential checkpoint blockade in melanoma. Method: immunoSEQ multiplex PCR; TCRdb's copy keeps in-frame clones and lacks some. The table has around 9,200 clones, roughly 20% seen once. The material sequenced was tumor tissue (inferred from file names), taken from a patient given nivolumab and ipilimumab in sequence. The receptors were gathered from a human donor with melanoma. Both conserved end residues are part of each CDR3. The D gene is left open where the match is weak. Where a row states a size, it is once, few, many or the class of an expanded clone; other rows omit it.

cdr3_aa: CASSYFPATNEKLFF
cdr3_nt: TGTGCCAGCAGTTACTTCCCTGCAACTAATGAAAAACTGTTTTTT
clone_size: .
d_call: .
j_call: TRBJ1-4
v_call: TRBV6-8

cdr3_aa: CAWSRTGTFADTQYF
cdr3_nt: TGTGCCTGGAGCAGGACCGGGACTTTCGCAGATACGCAGTATTTT
clone_size: .
d_call: .
j_call: TRBJ2-3
v_call: TRBV30

cdr3_aa: CASSPSVGGGETQYF
cdr3_nt: TGCGCCAGCAGTCCCTCGGTAGGGGGTGGGGAGACCCAGTACTTC
clone_size: .
d_call: .
j_call: TRBJ2-5
v_call: TRBV10-2

cdr3_aa: CASSQGTGEVAKNIQYF
cdr3_nt: TGCGCCAGCAGCCAAGGAACAGGGGAAGTAGCCAAAAACATTCAGTACTTC
clone_size: .
d_call: .
j_call: TRBJ2-4
v_call: TRBV1

cdr3_aa: CSVWGENEAEFF
cdr3_nt: TGCAGCGTGTGGGGGGAAAACGAGGCGGAGTTCTTC
clone_size: medium-sized
d_call: .
j_call: TRBJ2-1
v_call: TRBV29-1

cdr3_aa: CASSVQDRNTGELFF
cdr3_nt: TGTGCCAGCAGCGTACAGGACAGGAACACCGGGGAGCTGTTTTTT
clone_size: many
d_call: .
j_call: TRBJ2-2
v_call: TRBV9

cdr3_aa: CASSPKAGGYTGELFF
cdr3_nt: TGTGCCAGCAGCCCGAAAGCGGGGGGATACACCGGGGAGCTGTTTTTT
clone_size: .
d_call: TRBD2
j_call: TRBJ2-2
v_call: TRBV9

cdr3_aa: CASSSNLNTDTQYF
cdr3_nt: TGTGCCAGCAGCTCGAACCTGAACACAGATACGCAGTATTTT
clone_size: many
d_call: .
j_call: TRBJ2-3
v_call: TRBV11-3

cdr3_aa: CASSERGRKDYGYTF
cdr3_nt: TGCGCCAGCAGCGAAAGGGGACGGAAAGACTATGGCTACACCTTC
clone_size: .
d_call: .
j_call: TRBJ1-2
v_call: TRBV5-1

cdr3_aa: CASSYQVSVRTEAFF
cdr3_nt: TGTGCCAGCAGTTACCAAGTTAGCGTGAGGACTGAAGCTTTCTTT
clone_size: .
d_call: .
j_call: TRBJ1-1
v_call: TRBV6-8

cdr3_aa: CASSYGTGGWNTGELFF
cdr3_nt: TGTGCCAGCAGTTACGGGACAGGGGGCTGGAACACCGGGGAGCTGTTTTTT
clone_size: medium-sized
d_call: TRBD1
j_call: TRBJ2-2
v_call: TRBV6-8

cdr3_aa: CASSSASMAGWAYEQYF
cdr3_nt: TGTGCCAGCAGTTCCGCCTCTATGGCCGGGTGGGCCTACGAGCAGTACTTC
clone_size: .
d_call: .
j_call: TRBJ2-7
v_call: TRBV6-8

cdr3_aa: CASSATQGGDRGYTF
cdr3_nt: TGTGCCAGCAGCGCAACTCAGGGAGGGGATCGGGGCTACACCTTC
clone_size: .
d_call: .
j_call: TRBJ1-2
v_call: TRBV11-3

cdr3_aa: CAWSIAGKQYF
cdr3_nt: TGTGCCTGGAGTATTGCCGGAAAGCAGTACTTC
clone_size: few
d_call: .
j_call: TRBJ2-4
v_call: TRBV30

cdr3_aa: CGSTGRGYEQYF
cdr3_nt: TGTGGGTCGACAGGGAGAGGTTACGAGCAGTACTTC
clone_size: few
d_call: TRBD1
j_call: TRBJ2-7
v_call: TRBV28

cdr3_aa: CASSSPGGWGGEQYF
cdr3_nt: TGTGCCAGCAGCTCGCCAGGAGGTTGGGGAGGCGAGCAGTACTTC
clone_size: .
d_call: .
j_call: TRBJ2-7
v_call: TRBV9

cdr3_aa: CASSQDRGGEAFF
cdr3_nt: TGCGCCAGCAGCCAAGACAGGGGCGGAGAAGCTTTCTTT
clone_size: .
d_call: TRBD1
j_call: TRBJ1-1
v_call: TRBV23-1

cdr3_aa: CASTIGQYNSPLHF
cdr3_nt: TGTGCCAGTACGATTGGACAGTATAATTCACCCCTCCACTTT
clone_size: .
d_call: .
j_call: TRBJ1-6
v_call: TRBV19

cdr3_aa: CASVGGAGNTEAFF
cdr3_nt: TGTGCCAGCGTAGGGGGCGCTGGGAACACTGAAGCTTTCTTT
clone_size: .
d_call: TRBD1
j_call: TRBJ1-1
v_call: TRBV6-8

cdr3_aa: CASSLLSDTGELFF
cdr3_nt: TGTGCCAGCAGCCTTTTATCGGACACCGGGGAGCTGTTTTTT
clone_size: few
d_call: .
j_call: TRBJ2-2
v_call: TRBV9

cdr3_aa: CASSRGRRYNEQFF
cdr3_nt: TGTGCCAGCAGCAGGGGGCGCCGTTACAATGAGCAGTTCTTC
clone_size: .
d_call: TRBD1
j_call: TRBJ2-1
v_call: TRBV6-8

cdr3_aa: CASSLVRADENNEQFF
cdr3_nt: TGCGCCAGCAGCTTAGTTAGGGCTGACGAGAACAATGAGCAGTTCTTC
clone_size: .
d_call: .
j_call: TRBJ2-1
v_call: TRBV5-1

cdr3_aa: CASSPRGETQYF
cdr3_nt: TGTGCCAGCTCACCGAGGGGAGAGACCCAGTACTTC
clone_size: .
d_call: .
j_call: TRBJ2-5
v_call: TRBV18